These 12 T cell receptor beta chains share one sample of origin, sequenced in a study of T cells in localized non-small cell lung cancer. Libraries were prepared by immunoSEQ multiplex PCR; TCRdb keeps only in-frame clonotypes and omits some of them. The table lists tens of thousands of clones, 81% of them singletons, with 17% in the top ten. The sequencing used peripheral blood mononuclear cells, collected before any cancer treatment. The receptors were sampled from a man between 40 and 69 years old with stage III lung adenocarcinoma.

This chain uses TRBV7-2 with TRBJ1-2, with TRBD1 matching 7 bases. The CDR3 is 13 amino acids. After removal of 8 bases from V and 1 base from J, the junction contained 4 bases not matched to a gene. Germline CDR1 is SGHTA and CDR2 is FQGNSA. CDR3 amino acids: CASGDSVNYGYTF. The CDR3 coding sequence is TGTGCCAGCGGGGACAGCGTTAACTATGGCTACACCTTC.

This clone came up a few times. This chain joins TRBV6-5 and TRBJ2-7, with D tentatively TRBD2 (5 bases). The CDR3 totals 9 residues. V lost 7 bases and J lost 11, with 9 bases in between. Looked up from germline, CDR1 is MNHEY and CDR2 is SVGAGI. The CDR3 reads CASTRAEYF. Here the CDR3 DNA reads TGTGCCAGCACGAGGGCGGAGTACTTC.

The gene calls are TRBV10-3 and TRBJ1-1; 7 bases align to TRBD1. V was pared by 8 bases and J by 5 bases, with 14 bases of the junction left unmatched. CDR3 length: 15 amino acids. Germline V lookup: CDR1 ENHRY, CDR2 SYGVKD. CDR3: CAIVKGGEGKTEAFF. In DNA, the CDR3 is TGTGCCATCGTCAAAGGGGGCGAGGGAAAAACTGAAGCTTTCTTT.

The rearrangement links TRBV18 to TRBJ2-5; 13 bases are shared with TRBD2. The CDR3 length is 19 residues. Germline CDR1 reads KGHSH; CDR2 reads LQKENI. Trimming removed 0 bases from V and 4 bases from J; junction bases left unmatched: 11. The CDR3 bases are TGTGCCAGCTCACCACCGCGACTAGCGGGGGGTCCCCCCGGAGAGACCCAGTACTTC. Its translation: CASSPPRLAGGPPGETQYF.

V and J are TRBV6-1 and TRBJ2-7; 7 nucleotides line up with TRBD1. This CDR3 has 14 amino acids. In germline, CDR1 is MNHNS, CDR2 SASEGT. V lost 3 bases and J lost 1; bases outside the gene matches: 3. The CDR3 bases are TGTGCCAGCAGTGAGACAGGGCAATCCTACGAGCAGTACTTC. This translates into CASSETGQSYEQYF.

The rearrangement links TRBV5-4 to TRBJ1-6; D is undetermined. Trimming cost V 4 bases and J 14 bases, with 16 bases left between them. CDR1 is SGHNT and CDR2 is YYREEE in the germline V gene (reference sequence). The CDR3 spans 13 residues. The CDR3 DNA reads as TGTGCCAGCAGCCCTACCCCGGGTTCCACCCTCCACTTT. It encodes CASSPTPGSTLHF. The full variable domain, its missing parts supplied by reference TRBV5-4 and TRBJ1-6, is ETGVTQSPTHLIKTRGQQVTLRCSSQSGHNTVSWYQQALGQGPQFIFQYYREEENGRGNFPPRFSGLQFPNYSSELNVNALELDDSALYLCASSPTPGSTLHFGNGTRLTVT.

This clone appeared a few times. The chain has TRBV2 and TRBJ2-2, with D perhaps matching TRBD2 (5 bases). Deletions cut 5 bases from V and 0 bases from J, with 7 bases between. There are 14 residues in the CDR3. CDR1 is SNHLY and CDR2 is FYNNEI in the germline V gene. Written as DNA, the CDR3 is TGTGCCAGCAGTTATAGCGCGAACACCGGGGAGCTGTTTTTT. This sequence encodes CASSYSANTGELFF.

V and J are TRBV7-7 and TRBJ2-2; the D is unclear. The V gene lost 6 bases and the J gene lost 1 base, with 6 bases spanning the gap. Germline loops: CDR1 SSHAT, CDR2 FNYEAQ (reference sequence). This CDR3 is built from 13 residues. CDR3 sequence (DNA): TGTGCCAGCAGACCAGGGAACACCGGGGAGCTGTTTTTT. Translation gives CASRPGNTGELFF.

The rearrangement links TRBV6-1 to TRBJ2-2; D possibly corresponds to TRBD1 (6 bases). V was cut by 6 bases and J by 2 bases, with 13 bases left in between. Germline CDR1 reads MNHNS; CDR2 reads SASEGT. CDR3 length: 15 residues. This CDR3 is CASRRQVDNTGELFF. The CDR3 DNA reads as TGTGCCAGCAGGAGACAGGTGGACAACACCGGGGAGCTGTTTTTT.

The chain is built from TRBV10-1 and TRBJ2-1; D gene ambiguous. V dropped 0 bases and J dropped 7 bases, with 7 bases sitting between them. The length of the CDR3 is 13 residues. The germline V gene has CDR1 WNHNN and CDR2 SYGVQD (reference sequence). The CDR3 nucleotides read TGCGCCAGCAGTGAGTCTGGGATGAATGAGCAGTTCTTC. It is translated as CASSESGMNEQFF.

This clone was seen just once. J is TRBJ1-2 and V is TRBV7-8, with 7 bases lining up with TRBD1. Germline V CDR1 and CDR2: SGHVS, FQNEAQ. Trimming at V came to 5 bases and at J to 0 bases, leaving 6 bases not matched to a gene. The CDR3 is 15 residues long. CDR3 amino acids: CASSPRDSTNYGYTF. DNA of the CDR3: TGTGCCAGCAGCCCTCGGGACAGCACTAACTATGGCTACACCTTC.

This CDR3 is CASRWGRMGNSPLHF. The CDR3 DNA sequence: TGTGCCAGCAGATGGGGGAGAATGGGTAATTCACCCCTCCACTTT. The chain couples TRBV5-6 to TRBJ1-6, with D perhaps matching TRBD1 (5 bases). This CDR3 contains 15 residues. Trimming pared 5 bases from V and 6 bases from J, leaving 15 bases between. Germline V lookup: CDR1 SGHDT, CDR2 YYEEEE.